Sequencing of this TCR beta chain was carried out in a study of OX40 agonist ivuxolimab in advanced cancers. Study-level points and caveats: More expanded clones were seen, on average, in CD8+ T cells than in CD4+.

Patients were ruled out by autoimmune disease history or systemic immunosuppression. A note on this clone: Its antigen is undetermined.

The method was immunoSEQ multiplex PCR; TCRdb's version includes in-frame clones alone and lacks a portion of them. The data contain some 20,000 clones, approximately 82% of them seen just once; the ten biggest clones take up 10% to 12%. Germline V CDR1 and CDR2: SNHLY, FYNNEI. V trimming: 6 bases; J trimming: 8 bases; junction bases outside the gene matches: 18. The CDR3 is 17 residues long. This rearrangement joins TRBV2 to TRBJ1-4, with 7 bases aligning to TRBD1. The sequencing here drew on CD4+ or CD8+ T cells sorted from blood, taken in a trial of the OX40 agonist ivuxolimab. This clonotype was sampled from an adult with an advanced solid tumor such as melanoma, head and neck, liver or kidney cancer. The DNA for the CDR3 is TGTGCCAGCAGCCTCGAAGCCCTACAGGGGTGGTTGGAAAAACTGTTTTTT. It codes for CASSLEALQGWLEKLFF.